A selection of T cell receptor beta chains follows, all from one sample in a study of T cells in Graves' hyperthyroidism and ophthalmopathy. TCRdb itself ran the multiplex PCR reads through MiXCR, one entry per CDR3 protein. Of roughly 720,000 distinct CDR3 sequences in the sample, roughly 17% are singletons; the top ten hold about 14%. The sample consisted of blood. These receptors were obtained from a man aged 50-60 years with Graves' hyperthyroidism. Both conserved end residues are part of each CDR3. The order of the fields is V gene, J gene, CDR3 length, CDR3 protein.

v_call: TRBV2
j_call: TRBJ1-5
cdr3_length: 14
cdr3_aa: CASTRTSGNQPQHF

v_call: TRBV14
j_call: TRBJ2-1
cdr3_length: 15
cdr3_aa: CASSQTTSGRNEQFF

v_call: TRBV20-1
j_call: TRBJ1-2
cdr3_length: 13
cdr3_aa: CSARDEQGYGYTF

v_call: TRBV19
j_call: TRBJ1-4
cdr3_length: 14
cdr3_aa: CASSPFATNEKLFF

v_call: TRBV6-1
j_call: TRBJ1-5
cdr3_length: 12
cdr3_aa: CASSRQGPIQHF

v_call: TRBV7-9
j_call: TRBJ1-5
cdr3_length: 16
cdr3_aa: CASSLAGAGGNQPQHF

v_call: TRBV7-2
j_call: TRBJ2-7
cdr3_length: 14
cdr3_aa: CASTPTGGPYEQYF

v_call: TRBV7-9
j_call: TRBJ1-1
cdr3_length: 18
cdr3_aa: CASSLVRQGRLLNTEAFF

v_call: TRBV18
j_call: TRBJ2-7
cdr3_length: 14
cdr3_aa: CASSPSGRGPEQYF

v_call: TRBV29-1
j_call: TRBJ1-1
cdr3_length: 12
cdr3_aa: CSVGAGDTEAFF

v_call: TRBV19
j_call: TRBJ2-1
cdr3_length: 16
cdr3_aa: CASSIVGDYPYNEQFF

v_call: TRBV25-1
j_call: TRBJ2-5
cdr3_length: 13
cdr3_aa: CASTLGSQETQYF

v_call: TRBV28
j_call: TRBJ2-3
cdr3_length: 15
cdr3_aa: CASSFHRGSLVTQYF

v_call: TRBV7-2
j_call: TRBJ2-3
cdr3_length: 15
cdr3_aa: CASSLPGGIRDTQYF

v_call: TRBV28
j_call: TRBJ1-5
cdr3_length: 16
cdr3_aa: CASSLFRDRVHQPQHF

v_call: TRBV6-2/TRBV6-3
j_call: TRBJ2-7
cdr3_length: 16
cdr3_aa: CASSYPLAGSSYEQYF

v_call: TRBV2
j_call: TRBJ2-2
cdr3_length: 16
cdr3_aa: CASSEGGGLNTGELFF

v_call: TRBV4-3
j_call: TRBJ1-2
cdr3_length: 14
cdr3_aa: CASSHLTGTYGYTF

v_call: TRBV29-1
j_call: TRBJ2-2
cdr3_length: 15
cdr3_aa: CSARTSGTDRGELFF

v_call: TRBV19
j_call: TRBJ1-5
cdr3_length: 13
cdr3_aa: CATKGGINQPQHF

v_call: TRBV20-1
j_call: TRBJ2-3
cdr3_length: 15
cdr3_aa: CSARRSRVPTDTQYF

v_call: TRBV10-3
j_call: TRBJ2-1
cdr3_length: 14
cdr3_aa: CAIGTSGPYNERFF

v_call: TRBV4-3
j_call: TRBJ2-3
cdr3_length: 16
cdr3_aa: CASSHQTTPSLDTQYF

v_call: TRBV11-2
j_call: TRBJ2-1
cdr3_length: 15
cdr3_aa: CASSLVLQGGNEQFF

v_call: TRBV29-1
j_call: TRBJ1-1
cdr3_length: 12
cdr3_aa: CSVRTENTEAFF

v_call: TRBV5-8
j_call: TRBJ2-6
cdr3_length: 15
cdr3_aa: CASRMRESGANVLTF

v_call: TRBV20-1
j_call: TRBJ2-7
cdr3_length: 16
cdr3_aa: CSAREAGVWSSYEQYF

v_call: TRBV24-1
j_call: TRBJ2-3
cdr3_length: 18
cdr3_aa: CATSDSGAGLASADTQYF

v_call: TRBV15
j_call: TRBJ2-7
cdr3_length: 15
cdr3_aa: CATSRDSGSPYKQYF

v_call: TRBV14
j_call: TRBJ1-2
cdr3_length: 13
cdr3_aa: CASSQEGSLRYTF

v_call: TRBV6-1
j_call: TRBJ2-7
cdr3_length: 15
cdr3_aa: CASRTGTGPIYEQYF

v_call: TRBV10-3
j_call: TRBJ1-5
cdr3_length: 16
cdr3_aa: CAISESTGQPSQPQHF

v_call: TRBV20-1
j_call: TRBJ1-6
cdr3_length: 15
cdr3_aa: CSARGGEDRGTPLHF

v_call: TRBV20-1
j_call: TRBJ2-3
cdr3_length: 16
cdr3_aa: CSARGSQTGSTDTQYF

v_call: TRBV6-1
j_call: TRBJ2-3
cdr3_length: 15
cdr3_aa: CASSNRGLDTDTQYF

v_call: TRBV2
j_call: TRBJ1-4
cdr3_length: 14
cdr3_aa: CASNVNGLNEKLFF

v_call: TRBV15
j_call: TRBJ2-7
cdr3_length: 14
cdr3_aa: CATSNGLAIYEQYF

v_call: TRBV2
j_call: TRBJ1-5
cdr3_length: 16
cdr3_aa: CASASVTGGDNQPQHF

v_call: TRBV30
j_call: TRBJ2-7
cdr3_length: 13
cdr3_aa: CAWSVDSSYEQYF

v_call: TRBV5-1
j_call: TRBJ1-1
cdr3_length: 21
cdr3_aa: CASSFSPLSNQGRAGRTDAFF

v_call: TRBV10-3
j_call: TRBJ1-6
cdr3_length: 13
cdr3_aa: CAISDSQRFTLHF

v_call: TRBV15
j_call: TRBJ1-1
cdr3_length: 15
cdr3_aa: CATSRGRGVGTEVFF

v_call: TRBV19
j_call: TRBJ1-5
cdr3_length: 14
cdr3_aa: CASSADRGAQPQHF

v_call: TRBV6-1
j_call: TRBJ2-5
cdr3_length: 13
cdr3_aa: CASSGVGRETQYF

v_call: TRBV30
j_call: TRBJ1-1
cdr3_length: 12
cdr3_aa: CAWGRWNTEAFF

v_call: TRBV12-3/TRBV12-4
j_call: TRBJ2-2
cdr3_length: 16
cdr3_aa: CASSLETRLNTGELFF

v_call: TRBV27
j_call: TRBJ2-7
cdr3_length: 16
cdr3_aa: CASRHTAPSGRYEQYF

v_call: TRBV30
j_call: TRBJ1-6
cdr3_length: 15
cdr3_aa: CAWSKWDRQNSPLHF

v_call: TRBV4-3
j_call: TRBJ2-5
cdr3_length: 17
cdr3_aa: CASSQDGIAGPQETQYF

v_call: TRBV19
j_call: TRBJ2-3
cdr3_length: 14
cdr3_aa: CASVGGQFTDTQYF